This TCR beta chain was sequenced in a study of identical twins. As concerns this clonotype: What it recognizes is unknown.

MiXCR, applied by TCRdb to the 5' RACE reads, yields one record per CDR3 protein. The sample has about 730,000 distinct CDR3 sequences, about 20% seen once. After removal of 3 bases from V and 15 bases from J, the junction contained 8 bases not matched to a gene. The CDR3 length is 12 residues. Study-wide points: Conclusions were based on cross-sectional statistical analysis, without following the same donors.

In addition, the sample was reused for a study of T cells expressing NK-cell markers.

This receptor was obtained from a woman aged 18-30 years in good health. The source material was PBMCs. V gene TRBV12-3 or TRBV12-4 combines with J gene TRBJ2-4, with 7 bases matching TRBD2. CDR3 residues: CASSLASGLTYF. CDR3 DNA: TGTGCCAGCAGTTTGGCTAGCGGATTAACGTACTTC.